This TCR beta chain was observed in a study of blood T cell repertoires in COVID-19. Study context: PBMCs, B-cell-depleted T cells, or T cells were the source of the cDNA or gDNA that made up the material.

CDR1 and CDR2 (germline): SGHAT, FQNNGV. This CDR3 is built from 16 residues. The junction had 8 bases not matched to a gene; V was cut back by 5 bases and J by 4 bases. Recovered status in Cohort 3 required two negative PCRs, clearance, or symptom resolution. Clones were sequenced by immunoSEQ multiplex PCR, and TCRdb holds only the in-frame ones, with some missing. Among 150,000 to 250,000 clones listed, around 87% were seen once. The sequencing sample was made of PBMCs or T cells enriched from blood (not recorded which). The chain is built from TRBV11-2 and TRBJ2-1, with 10 bases identical to TRBD2. This TCR was recovered from a woman aged 25 to 39 who had recovered from COVID-19. The CDR3 nucleotides are TGTGCCAGCAGCCTAGTAGCGGGAGGTTCTTACAATGAGCAGTTCTTC. It specifies CASSLVAGGSYNEQFF.